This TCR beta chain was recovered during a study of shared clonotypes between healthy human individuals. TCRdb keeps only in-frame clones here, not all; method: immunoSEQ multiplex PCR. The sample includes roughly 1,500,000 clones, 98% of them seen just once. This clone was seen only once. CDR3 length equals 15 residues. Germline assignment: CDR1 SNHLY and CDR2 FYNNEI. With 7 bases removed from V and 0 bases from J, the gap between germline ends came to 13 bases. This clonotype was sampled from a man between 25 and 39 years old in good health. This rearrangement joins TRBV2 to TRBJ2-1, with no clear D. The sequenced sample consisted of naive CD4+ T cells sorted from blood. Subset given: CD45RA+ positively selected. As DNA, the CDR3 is TGTGCCAGCACCCCCCGAGTCCTCTCCTACAATGAGCAGTTCTTC. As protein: CASTPRVLSYNEQFF.